Below, 25 T cell receptor beta chains from the same sample are listed, as sequenced in a study of CD8 T cells in ankylosing spondylitis. MiXCR was run by TCRdb on the 5' RACE reads, yielding one entry per CDR3 protein. The table shows 470,000 or so distinct CDR3 sequences, with about 24% occurring only once. Whole-study results and caveats: A TCR beta motif of roughly 8 highly homologous variants seemed to mark ankylosing spondylitis blood.

For these TCRs, the target antigens are not known. Sample: blood, either unsorted or a sorted T cell fraction (not recorded which). The receptor set was obtained from a male donor with ankylosing spondylitis.

This clonotype was detected only a few times. V and J are TRBV12-3 or TRBV12-4 and TRBJ2-2; perhaps TRBD2 as D (6 bases). This CDR3 is 15 amino acids long. V lost 6 bases and J 1 base, leaving 12 bases between the germline ends. The CDR3: CASSPLSGNTGELFF. The CDR3 DNA reads as TGTGCCAGCAGCCCCCTTAGCGGGAACACCGGGGAGCTGTTTTTT.

CDR3 nucleotide sequence: TGCGCCAGCAGCCTAAGACAGGGGGCGCGAGGGACTGAAGCTTTCTTT. Translated: CASSLRQGARGTEAFF. This sequence joins TRBV5-1 and TRBJ1-1; 10 nucleotides line up with TRBD1. There are 16 residues in the CDR3. After removal of 4 bases from V and 5 bases from J, the junction contained 11 bases not matched to a gene. CDR1 SGHRS and CDR2 YFSETQ come from the germline V gene.

This clonotype showed up just a few times. V is TRBV7-9 and J is TRBJ2-3, with D possibly matching TRBD2 (8 bases). Deletions cut 4 bases from V and 4 bases from J, with 15 bases between. Germline V lookup: CDR1 SEHNR, CDR2 FQNEAQ (reference sequence). This CDR3 spans 15 amino acids. CDR3 residues: CASSSAGRGPDTQYF. CDR3 DNA: TGTGCCAGCAGCTCCGCCGGGAGGGGGCCAGATACGCAGTATTTT.

This clonotype was counted between two and nine times. The rearrangement joins TRBV12-3 or TRBV12-4 to TRBJ1-6; the D is unclear. The ends were cut back, 4 bases at V and 10 bases at J, with 17 bases in the middle. This CDR3 has 15 amino acids. The CDR3 DNA sequence: TGTGCCAGCAGTTCAAGTAGGAGGGTGGAATCACCCCTCCACTTT. Encoded protein: CASSSSRRVESPLHF.

This chain connects TRBV28 to TRBJ1-6; D gene uncertain. Germline CDR1 reads MDHEN; CDR2 reads SYDVKM. The length of the CDR3 is 13 residues. V was clipped by 3 bases and J by 7 bases, with 7 bases between them. The CDR3 DNA sequence: TGTGCCAGCAGTTTGTCGGGAAATTCACCCCTCCACTTT. The encoded protein is CASSLSGNSPLHF.

This clonotype appeared a few times. In nucleotides, the CDR3 is TGTGCCAGCAGCCAAAGGGGCCCCGACACCGGGGAGCTGTTTTTT. Its protein is CASSQRGPDTGELFF. This sequence joins TRBV3-1 and TRBJ2-2, with D perhaps TRBD1 (5 bases). The CDR3 loop spans 15 amino acids. Per the germline V gene, CDR1 is LGHDT and CDR2 is YNNKEL (reference sequence). V shed 2 bases and J shed 3 bases, with 10 bases lying between them.

This clonotype has more than one count but fewer than ten. This chain connects TRBV19 to TRBJ2-1; D is possibly TRBD1 or TRBD2 (5 bases each). CDR1 is LNHDA, CDR2 SQIVND, per germline (reference sequence). V shed 3 bases and J shed 3 bases, with 15 bases lying between them. CDR3 length: 16 amino acids. CDR3 bases: TGTGCCAGTAGTATCCCCTTGGGTGGGGGCTACAATGAGCAGTTCTTC. Encoded protein: CASSIPLGGGYNEQFF.

The chain carries TRBV9 and TRBJ2-2, with D possibly TRBD2 on 7 matching bases. Per germline, CDR1 SGDLS and CDR2 YYNGEE. CDR3 length: 14 amino acids. V lost 7 bases to trimming and J lost 3 bases, with 13 bases between them. The CDR3 protein is CASGGLADTGELFF. DNA for the CDR3: TGTGCCAGCGGGGGGCTAGCGGACACCGGGGAGCTGTTTTTT.

This clonotype showed up just a few times. This chain uses TRBV7-7 with TRBJ2-5, with 14 nucleotides matching TRBD2. The CDR3 totals 16 residues. V lost 5 bases to trimming and J lost 1 base; unmatched junction nucleotides: 3. Germline V CDR1 and CDR2: SSHAT, FNYEAQ (reference sequence). The CDR3 DNA is TGTGCCAGCAGCGCCGGACTAGCGGGAGGCCAAGAGACCCAGTACTTC. Translating gives CASSAGLAGGQETQYF.

V gene TRBV27 combines with J gene TRBJ2-5; D might be TRBD1 or TRBD2, each matching 6 bases. This CDR3 is 14 amino acids long. Germline CDR1 is MNHEY and CDR2 is SMNVEV (reference sequence). Between the trimmed V and J ends, which lost 5 bases and 6 bases, there was a span of 16 bases. The CDR3 DNA is TGTGCCAGCAGTCCAAGGAGGGGGGAGCAGACCCAGTACTTC. Protein: CASSPRRGEQTQYF.

This chain links TRBV5-1 with TRBJ2-6; TRBD1 is a possible D gene (7 bases). The CDR3 has 17 residues. The V end lost 3 bases, the J end lost 0 bases, and 13 bases lay between the germline ends. The germline CDR1 and CDR2 sequences are SGHRS and YFSETQ. CDR3 loop: CASSSQGGTSGANVLTF. The CDR3 region has the DNA TGCGCCAGCAGCTCTCAGGGGGGCACCTCTGGGGCCAACGTCCTGACTTTC.

The chain couples TRBV15 to TRBJ2-7; TRBD1 aligns across 10 bases. The trim removed 2 bases at V and 3 bases at J, leaving 4 bases unmatched. This CDR3 is 15 amino acids long. Germline-derived CDR1 and CDR2 are LNHNV and YYDKDF (reference sequence). The CDR3 DNA reads TGTGCCACCAGCAGAAGTAGGGACAGGGGCTACGAGCAGTACTTC. It specifies CATSRSRDRGYEQYF.

This chain joins TRBV20-1 and TRBJ1-1; D unclear. This CDR3 is built from 15 residues. The germline V gene encodes CDR1 DFQATT and CDR2 SNEGSKA (reference sequence). Trimming removed 1 base from V and 1 base from J, with 13 bases in between. The CDR3: CSARAVPTRNTEAFF. DNA for the CDR3: TGCAGTGCTAGAGCGGTCCCCACGCGGAACACTGAAGCTTTCTTT.

CDR3 bases: TGTGCCAGCAGTTTAACCCGACAGGGGAACACTGAAGCTTTCTTT. Amino acid sequence: CASSLTRQGNTEAFF. The rearrangement uses TRBV27 and TRBJ1-1; TRBD1 aligns across 7 bases. CDR1 MNHEY and CDR2 SMNVEV come from the germline V gene (reference sequence). Unmatched junction bases numbered 4, after V lost 2 bases and J lost 1 base. This CDR3 comprises 15 residues.

The V call is TRBV5-4, the J call TRBJ1-1, with 9 bases identical to TRBD1. The CDR3 has 13 amino acids. Germline loops: CDR1 SGHNT, CDR2 YYREEE (reference sequence). V lost 4 bases and J lost 7; bases outside the gene matches: 5. Here the CDR3 DNA reads TGTGCCAGCAGCGTAACAGGGGGCGGTGAAGCTTTCTTT. Its translation: CASSVTGGGEAFF. Filled out from reference TRBV5-4 and TRBJ1-1, the complete variable domain reads ETGVTQSPTHLIKTRGQQVTLRCSSQSGHNTVSWYQQALGQGPQFIFQYYREEENGRGNFPPRFSGLQFPNYSSELNVNALELDDSALYLCASSVTGGGEAFFGQGTRLTVV.

CDR3 amino acids: CASSLTSHVSGNTIYF. As DNA, the CDR3 is TGTGCCAGCAGCTTGACATCTCACGTCTCTGGAAACACCATATATTTT. This chain joins TRBV5-5 and TRBJ1-3; no clear D. The V gene's germline CDR1 is SGHKS and CDR2 YYEKEE (reference sequence). The CDR3 runs to 16 residues. Trimming removed 1 base at V and 0 bases at J, with 11 bases between.

The genes are TRBV15 and TRBJ2-3, with 7 nucleotides matching TRBD2. The CDR3 consists of 16 residues. CDR1 is LNHNV, CDR2 YYDKDF, per germline (reference sequence). Losses at the gene ends were 1 base for V and 2 bases for J; bases not matched to a gene: 6. The CDR3 sequence: CATSRARDYFTDTQYF. CDR3 coding DNA: TGTGCCACCAGCAGAGCCCGGGACTACTTCACAGATACGCAGTATTTT.

The CDR3 DNA follows: TGTGCCATCAGTGAGTCTCTTTTGACAGAAACTAATGAAAAACTGTTTTTT. Its protein is CAISESLLTETNEKLFF. This rearrangement joins TRBV10-3 to TRBJ1-4, with D tentatively TRBD1 (5 bases). This CDR3 has 17 residues. V shed 0 bases and J shed 1 base, with 12 bases lying between them. Germline V gives CDR1 ENHRY, CDR2 SYGVKD.

This clonotype was seen a few times. The V call is TRBV7-9, the J call TRBJ2-1, with D possibly TRBD1 on 5 matching bases. V lost 1 base to trimming and J lost 1 base, with 11 bases between them. CDR3 length: 16 residues. Germline V lookup: CDR1 SEHNR, CDR2 FQNEAQ (reference sequence). In nucleotides, the CDR3 is TGTGCCAGCAGCTTAGTTTTAGGGGTTTCCTACAATGAGCAGTTCTTC. Translating gives CASSLVLGVSYNEQFF.

This chain joins TRBV20-1 and TRBJ2-7, with 8 bases fitting TRBD2. This CDR3 comprises 14 residues. CDR1 and CDR2 (germline): DFQATT, SNEGSKA (reference sequence). With V trimmed by 6 bases and J by 1 base, 8 bases remained unmatched. The CDR3 here is CSATAGGRSYEQYV. The CDR3 DNA follows: TGCAGTGCCACCGCTGGCGGGAGGTCCTACGAGCAGTACGTC.

This clonotype was detected only a few times. The rearrangement uses TRBV7-9 and TRBJ1-3, with D uncertain. CDR1 and CDR2 from the germline V gene are SEHNR and FQNEAQ (reference sequence). Trimming cost V 3 bases and J 0 bases, with 12 bases left between them. The CDR3 totals 16 residues. CDR3 coding DNA: TGTGCCAGCAGCTTTCCCCCTGGACTCTCTGGAAACACCATATATTTT. It codes for CASSFPPGLSGNTIYF.

The sample holds a few counts of this clonotype. The V gene is TRBV29-1, the J gene TRBJ2-2; D ambiguous. V lost 6 bases and J lost 0, with 11 bases in between. This CDR3 spans 14 amino acids. Germline values: CDR1 SQVTM, CDR2 ANQGSEA. Written as DNA, the CDR3 is TGCAGCGTCGAGACACACGCGAACACCGGGGAGCTGTTTTTT. It yields the protein CSVETHANTGELFF.

This clonotype has a handful of counts. V usage is TRBV19 and J usage is TRBJ1-1; the match to TRBD1 covers 7 bases. J was trimmed by 1 base and V by 5 bases; bases with no gene match: 13. The CDR3 consists of 17 residues. Germline V gene data show CDR1 as LNHDA and CDR2 as SQIVND (reference sequence). CDR3 nucleotides: TGTGCCAGTAGTTCTCACGGGATAGGGACAGCGAACACTGAAGCTTTCTTT. Translating it yields CASSSHGIGTANTEAFF.

The gene calls are TRBV7-2 and TRBJ2-2; no clear D. The V gene lost 5 bases and the J gene lost 6 bases, with 13 bases spanning the gap. Germline V gives CDR1 SGHTA, CDR2 FQGNSA. The CDR3 runs 14 residues. The CDR3 spells CASSPYLRAGELFF. In DNA, the CDR3 is TGTGCCAGCAGCCCCTATCTTAGAGCCGGGGAGCTGTTTTTT.

J is TRBJ2-6 and V is TRBV2, with a tentative D call TRBD1 (5 bases). V was cut by 5 bases and J by 0 bases, with 8 bases left in between. Germline-derived CDR1 and CDR2 are SNHLY and FYNNEI. This CDR3 has 15 amino acids. CDR3 residues: CASSRQLSGANVLTF. DNA for the CDR3: TGTGCCAGCAGTCGACAGCTCTCTGGGGCCAACGTCCTGACTTTC.